The TCR beta chain described here comes from a study of blood T cell repertoires in COVID-19. The germline V and J ends were trimmed by 4 bases and 7 bases, with 11 bases remaining between them. Per the germline V gene, CDR1 is SEHNR and CDR2 is FQNEAQ (reference sequence). This CDR3 comprises 12 residues. Repertoires were generated with immunoSEQ multiplex PCR, while TCRdb's copy carries only in-frame clones and drops some. The data contain 200,000 to 300,000 clones, less than 90% of them singletons. The chain combines TRBV7-9 with TRBJ2-7; D unresolved. Sequencing input: peripheral blood. This clonotype originated in a man aged 25-45 years with active or convalescent COVID-19. The CDR3 region has the DNA TGTGCCAGCAGCTCGTCAGGATGGGAGCAGTACTTC. This gives the protein CASSSSGWEQYF.